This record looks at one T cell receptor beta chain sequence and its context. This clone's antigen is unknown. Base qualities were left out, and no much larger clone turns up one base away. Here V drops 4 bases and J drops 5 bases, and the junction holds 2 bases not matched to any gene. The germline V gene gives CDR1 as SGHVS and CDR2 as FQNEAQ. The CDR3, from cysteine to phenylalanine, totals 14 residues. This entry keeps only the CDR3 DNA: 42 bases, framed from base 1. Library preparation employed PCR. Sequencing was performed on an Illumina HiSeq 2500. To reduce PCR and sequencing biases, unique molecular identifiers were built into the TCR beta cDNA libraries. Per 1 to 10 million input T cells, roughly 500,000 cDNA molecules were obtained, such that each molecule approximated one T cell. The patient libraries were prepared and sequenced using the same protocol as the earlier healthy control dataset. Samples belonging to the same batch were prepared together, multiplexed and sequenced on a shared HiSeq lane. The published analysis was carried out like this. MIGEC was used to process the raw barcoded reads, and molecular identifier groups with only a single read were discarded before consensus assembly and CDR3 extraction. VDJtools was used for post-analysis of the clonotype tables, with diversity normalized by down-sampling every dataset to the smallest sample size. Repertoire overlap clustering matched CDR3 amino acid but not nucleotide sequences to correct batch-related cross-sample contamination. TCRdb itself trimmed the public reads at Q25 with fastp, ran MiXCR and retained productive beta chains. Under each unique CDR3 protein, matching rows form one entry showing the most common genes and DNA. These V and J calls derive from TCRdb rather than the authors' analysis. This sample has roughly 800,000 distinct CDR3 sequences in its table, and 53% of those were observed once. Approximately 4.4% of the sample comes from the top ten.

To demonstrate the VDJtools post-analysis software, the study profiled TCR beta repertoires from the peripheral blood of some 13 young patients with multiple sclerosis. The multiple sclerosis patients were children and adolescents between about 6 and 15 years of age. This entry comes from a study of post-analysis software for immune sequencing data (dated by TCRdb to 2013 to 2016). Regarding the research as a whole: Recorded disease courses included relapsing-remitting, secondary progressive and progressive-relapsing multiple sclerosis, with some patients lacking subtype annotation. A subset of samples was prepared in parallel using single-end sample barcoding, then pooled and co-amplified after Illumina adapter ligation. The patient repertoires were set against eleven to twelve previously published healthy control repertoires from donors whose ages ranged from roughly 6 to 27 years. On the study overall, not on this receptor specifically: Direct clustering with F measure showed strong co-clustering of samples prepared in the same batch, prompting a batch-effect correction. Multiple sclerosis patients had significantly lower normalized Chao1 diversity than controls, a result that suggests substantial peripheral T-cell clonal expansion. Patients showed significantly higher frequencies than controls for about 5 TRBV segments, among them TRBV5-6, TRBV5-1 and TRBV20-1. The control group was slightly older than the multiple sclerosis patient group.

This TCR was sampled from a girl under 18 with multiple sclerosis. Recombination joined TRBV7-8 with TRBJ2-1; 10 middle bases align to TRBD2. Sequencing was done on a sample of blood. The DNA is TGTGCCAGCAGCTCAGCGGGAGGGCACAATGAGCAGTTCTTC. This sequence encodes CASSSAGGHNEQFF.